A selection of T cell receptor beta chains follows, all from one sample in a study of blood T cell repertoires in COVID-19. Only in-frame clones appear in the TCRdb table, and some are missing; sequencing was by immunoSEQ multiplex PCR. In the table there are just over 150,000 clones, under 90% of which are singletons. The sequencing input was peripheral blood. The receptors shown here come from a man aged 55-75 years with acute or convalescent COVID-19. The CDR3 runs from the conserved cysteine through the conserved F or W. D genes are given only for firm matches. A row's size may be missing; if present it is once, few, many or a size class.

TRBV18	-	TRBJ1-2	-	TGTGCCAGCTCACTTCTACAGGCCCGGGAGTATGGCTACACCTTC	CASSLLQAREYGYTF
TRBV13	-	TRBJ2-5	TRBD1	TGTGCCAGCAGCCAGCGGGACAGGGGAGAGACCCAGTACTTC	CASSQRDRGETQYF
TRBV5-6	-	TRBJ1-3	-	TGTGCCAGCAGAATGACCGGGGAGAACACCATATATTTT	CASRMTGENTIYF
TRBV19	-	TRBJ1-5	-	TGTGCCAGTATAGAGGGGGGGGGCAATCAGCCCCAGCATTTT	CASIEGGGNQPQHF
TRBV3-1/TRBV3-2	-	TRBJ1-1	-	TGTGCCAGCAGTCGCTCGGGTTCGGGGAACACTGAAGCTTTCTTT	CASSRSGSGNTEAFF
TRBV7-8	-	TRBJ1-5	-	TGTGCCAGCAGCTTGGACAGCCTCAATCAGCCCCAGCATTTT	CASSLDSLNQPQHF
TRBV2	-	TRBJ2-5	-	TGTGCCTCAGGGCAGGGAGAGACCCAGTACTTC	CASGQGETQYF
TRBV10-3	-	TRBJ1-3	-	TGTGCCATCAGTGAGCGGGGGGACGGAAACACCATATATTTT	CAISERGDGNTIYF
TRBV6-5	-	TRBJ2-7	-	TGTGCCAGCACTCAGGGTTTAAGGGGTGGCGAGCAGTACTTC	CASTQGLRGGEQYF
TRBV6-5	-	TRBJ2-1	-	TGTGCCAGCACCCCCCGGAGAGGGAATGAGCAGTTCTTC	CASTPRRGNEQFF
TRBV5-6	-	TRBJ1-2	TRBD1	TGTGCCAGCAGCCAGCGACAGGGGGTATCCGGCTACACCTTC	CASSQRQGVSGYTF
TRBV9	once	TRBJ2-1	TRBD2	TGTGCCAGCAGCGTAGGAAGGACTAGCGGGAGCTCCTACAATGAGCAGTTCTTC	CASSVGRTSGSSYNEQFF
TRBV7-9	-	TRBJ1-1	-	TGTGCCAGCAGCTCATTCAGGGATCTGAACACTGAAGCTTTCTTT	CASSSFRDLNTEAFF
TRBV14	-	TRBJ2-2	TRBD1	TGTGCCAGCAGCCAAAATCCCGGGACAGGCGGAAAAACCGGGGAGCTGTTTTTT	CASSQNPGTGGKTGELFF
TRBV7-9	-	TRBJ2-2	-	TGTGCCAGCATCCCCAGACGGCGGGGCGGGGAGCTGTTTTTT	CASIPRRRGGELFF
TRBV29-1	-	TRBJ1-2	TRBD1	TGCAGCGTTGAAGATCGAGGGACAGGGGCTGGCTACACCTTC	CSVEDRGTGAGYTF
TRBV5-1	-	TRBJ2-1	TRBD1	TGCGCCAGCAAAGAACAGGGGGCGGACAATGAGCAGTTCTTC	CASKEQGADNEQFF
TRBV19	-	TRBJ2-1	TRBD2	TGTGCCAGTAGCTGGACTAGCGGGAGGGCCCTTACCTACAATGAGCAGTTCTTC	CASSWTSGRALTYNEQFF
TRBV7-2	few	TRBJ2-2	-	TGTGCCAGCAGCTTTGGGCACGGGAGCGGGGAGCTGTTTTTT	CASSFGHGSGELFF
TRBV7-3	-	TRBJ1-2	TRBD1	TGTGCCAGCAGCTTATCAGGGGGCTGGGGCAGCTACACCTTC	CASSLSGGWGSYTF
TRBV7-2	few	TRBJ2-7	TRBD2	TGTGCCAGCAGCTTAGGGGTAGGGCTAGCGGACAAGACCTACGAGCAGTACTTC	CASSLGVGLADKTYEQYF
TRBV11-2	-	TRBJ2-2	-	TGTGCCAGCAGCCTCCCAGGACATCTCGCCGGGGAGCTGTTTTTT	CASSLPGHLAGELFF
TRBV5-1	-	TRBJ2-3	TRBD2	TGCGCCAGCGCGGGGACTAGAAGCACAGATACGCAGTATTTT	CASAGTRSTDTQYF
TRBV5-4	-	TRBJ2-7	TRBD2	TGTGCCAGCAGCTTGTGGGGGGGACTAGCGGGGTACGAGCAGTACTTC	CASSLWGGLAGYEQYF